This entry concerns a single T cell receptor beta chain. Antigen: not known. This sample is part of a study of CD8 T cells in Susac syndrome. Overall study results and limits: Susac syndrome CD4+ T cell repertoires showed no clonal expansion.

RNA in amounts of about 0.45 to 1 ug was reverse transcribed with random hexamers. TCRdb re-analysed the immunoSEQ multiplex PCR reads in MiXCR, keeping a single row per CDR3 protein. Of 150,000 to 200,000 distinct CDR3 sequences in the sample, roughly 94% are singletons; the top ten hold over 0.095%. CDR1 is LNHDA and CDR2 is SQIVND in the germline V gene (reference sequence). CDR3 length: 15 residues. V shed 3 bases and J shed 0 bases, with 9 bases lying between them. Sequenced sample: CD4+ T cells from PBMCs. The chain is built from TRBV19 and TRBJ1-3, with D uncertain. This TCR came from a human donor with Susac syndrome. For the CDR3, the DNA is TGTGCCAGTAGTATCGTCGGCCTCTCTGGAAACACCATATATTTT. This sequence encodes CASSIVGLSGNTIYF.